The 8 T cell receptor beta chains listed next were all sequenced from one sample in a study of T-cell reconstitution after alpha-beta-depleted transplantation in children. Construction of the TCRbeta library involved unique molecular identifiers. One entry per CDR3 protein results from TCRdb running MiXCR on the PCR reads. The data hold about 610,000 distinct CDR3 sequences, with roughly a tenth observed a single time. Sequenced here: PBMCs from the stem cell graft donor, sampled from the stem cell graft. Receptors originate from a human donor who donated a stem cell graft to a child with acute myeloid leukemia.

This clonotype was seen only a few times. The chain is built from TRBV20-1 and TRBJ2-1, with TRBD2 matching 10 bases. Germline CDR1 reads DFQATT; CDR2 reads SNEGSKA (reference sequence). Trimming cost V 6 bases and J 2 bases; bases outside gene matches: 7. There are 15 residues in the CDR3. This chain's CDR3 is CSAQSGRVTYNEQFF. CDR3 sequence (DNA): TGCAGTGCCCAGAGCGGGAGGGTCACCTACAATGAGCAGTTCTTC.

This clonotype was observed a few times. The chain recombines TRBV25-1 with TRBJ2-2; D is unclear. Germline V CDR1 and CDR2: MGHDK, SYGVNS. Between the trimmed V and J ends, which lost 5 bases and 7 bases, there was a span of 17 bases. CDR3 length: 15 amino acids. The CDR3 reads CASSRTLRRGGELFF. CDR3 DNA: TGTGCCAGCAGTAGAACCCTGCGGCGAGGCGGGGAGCTGTTTTTT. The variable domain in full, completed from reference TRBV25-1 and TRBJ2-2, reads EADIYQTPRYLVIGTGKKITLECSQTMGHDKMYWYQQDPGMELHLIHYSYGVNSTEKGDLSSESTVSRIRTEHFPLTLESARPSHTSQYLCASSRTLRRGGELFFGEGSRLTVL.

This clonotype was detected a few times. The rearrangement uses TRBV28 and TRBJ2-6; D gene uncertain. Trimming took off 5 bases at V and 1 base at J, with 12 bases between the two ends. The CDR3 runs to 16 residues. Germline CDR1 MDHEN, CDR2 SYDVKM. CDR3 sequence (DNA): TGTGCCAGCAGTATGATGCTAGGGTCTGGGGCCAACGTCCTGACTTTC. The encoded protein is CASSMMLGSGANVLTF.

The rearrangement links TRBV20-1 to TRBJ1-1; D possibly corresponds to TRBD1 (5 bases). The CDR3 has 16 amino acids. Trimming removed 0 bases from V and 1 base from J, with 15 bases in between. The germline V gene has CDR1 DFQATT and CDR2 SNEGSKA (reference sequence). CDR3 region: CSARDPRGRANTEAFF. DNA for the CDR3: TGCAGTGCTAGAGATCCGAGGGGCAGGGCGAACACTGAAGCTTTCTTT.

There are a few counts of this clonotype. The chain recombines TRBV27 with TRBJ2-3, with no clear D. The germline V gene encodes CDR1 MNHEY and CDR2 SMNVEV (reference sequence). V gave up 1 base and J gave up 1 base, with 6 bases separating them. The CDR3 is 14 amino acids. Here the CDR3 reads CASSLYSGTDTQYF. CDR3 coding DNA: TGTGCCAGCAGTTTATACAGCGGCACAGATACGCAGTATTTT.

This clonotype showed up many times. Here the CDR3 reads CSARDLLAGRSEQFF. The CDR3 bases are TGCAGTGCTAGAGATCTCCTAGCGGGAAGGTCTGAGCAGTTCTTC. The chain combines TRBV20-1 with TRBJ2-1, with 9 nucleotides matching TRBD2. V shed 0 bases, J shed 9 bases, and the junction held 9 bases outside the gene matches. There are 15 residues in the CDR3. Germline assignment: CDR1 DFQATT and CDR2 SNEGSKA (reference sequence).

About this clonotype: The junction does not match germline at one end; this may be a read error. The chain joins TRBV7-2 to TRBJ2-5; 7 bases are a match to TRBD1. Germline-derived CDR1 and CDR2 are SGHTA and FQGNSA. This CDR3 region has 12 residues. Written as DNA, the CDR3 is TGTGCCAGCAGCTTAAGATGGGACAGCCCGCACTTC. Amino acid sequence: CASSLRWDSPHF.

The chain is built from TRBV4-2 and TRBJ2-7; 10 bases fit TRBD2. CDR1 is LGHNA, CDR2 YNFKEQ, per germline. The CDR3 is 19 residues long. V gave up 4 bases and J gave up 4 bases; unmatched junction bases: 19. This CDR3 reads CASSPAGSSGSIGPYEQYF. For the CDR3, the DNA is TGTGCCAGCAGCCCGGCTGGGTCTAGCGGGAGTATCGGCCCGTACGAGCAGTACTTC.